This T cell receptor beta chain was sequenced for a study of T-cell reconstitution after alpha-beta-depleted transplantation in children. Overall study results and limits: The study reportedly traced alpha-beta T cells about two months after transplant to several hundred expanded graft clones.

With regard to this clonotype: The antigen is not known.

For TCRbeta, the library was prepared with unique molecular identifiers. TCRdb reprocessed the PCR reads via MiXCR and lists one record per CDR3 protein. The sample yields under 250,000 distinct CDR3 sequences, more than 15% seen once. In germline, CDR1 is LNHNV, CDR2 YYDKDF (reference sequence). V lost 0 bases and J 10 bases, leaving 18 bases between the germline ends. The CDR3 has 15 residues. The chain joins TRBV15 to TRBJ1-1; D gene unclear. The clonotype comes from a male patient aged 2-10 years who had a stem cell transplant for acute lymphoblastic leukemia, so the T cells may come from the graft donor. The material was PBMCs, mostly from graft donor cells, obtained 360 days after TCRalphabeta/CD19-depleted stem cell transplant. CDR3 nucleotides: TGTGCCACCAGCAGAGACCTGACCGGGATTTCGGTAGCTTTCTTT. This gives the protein CATSRDLTGISVAFF.